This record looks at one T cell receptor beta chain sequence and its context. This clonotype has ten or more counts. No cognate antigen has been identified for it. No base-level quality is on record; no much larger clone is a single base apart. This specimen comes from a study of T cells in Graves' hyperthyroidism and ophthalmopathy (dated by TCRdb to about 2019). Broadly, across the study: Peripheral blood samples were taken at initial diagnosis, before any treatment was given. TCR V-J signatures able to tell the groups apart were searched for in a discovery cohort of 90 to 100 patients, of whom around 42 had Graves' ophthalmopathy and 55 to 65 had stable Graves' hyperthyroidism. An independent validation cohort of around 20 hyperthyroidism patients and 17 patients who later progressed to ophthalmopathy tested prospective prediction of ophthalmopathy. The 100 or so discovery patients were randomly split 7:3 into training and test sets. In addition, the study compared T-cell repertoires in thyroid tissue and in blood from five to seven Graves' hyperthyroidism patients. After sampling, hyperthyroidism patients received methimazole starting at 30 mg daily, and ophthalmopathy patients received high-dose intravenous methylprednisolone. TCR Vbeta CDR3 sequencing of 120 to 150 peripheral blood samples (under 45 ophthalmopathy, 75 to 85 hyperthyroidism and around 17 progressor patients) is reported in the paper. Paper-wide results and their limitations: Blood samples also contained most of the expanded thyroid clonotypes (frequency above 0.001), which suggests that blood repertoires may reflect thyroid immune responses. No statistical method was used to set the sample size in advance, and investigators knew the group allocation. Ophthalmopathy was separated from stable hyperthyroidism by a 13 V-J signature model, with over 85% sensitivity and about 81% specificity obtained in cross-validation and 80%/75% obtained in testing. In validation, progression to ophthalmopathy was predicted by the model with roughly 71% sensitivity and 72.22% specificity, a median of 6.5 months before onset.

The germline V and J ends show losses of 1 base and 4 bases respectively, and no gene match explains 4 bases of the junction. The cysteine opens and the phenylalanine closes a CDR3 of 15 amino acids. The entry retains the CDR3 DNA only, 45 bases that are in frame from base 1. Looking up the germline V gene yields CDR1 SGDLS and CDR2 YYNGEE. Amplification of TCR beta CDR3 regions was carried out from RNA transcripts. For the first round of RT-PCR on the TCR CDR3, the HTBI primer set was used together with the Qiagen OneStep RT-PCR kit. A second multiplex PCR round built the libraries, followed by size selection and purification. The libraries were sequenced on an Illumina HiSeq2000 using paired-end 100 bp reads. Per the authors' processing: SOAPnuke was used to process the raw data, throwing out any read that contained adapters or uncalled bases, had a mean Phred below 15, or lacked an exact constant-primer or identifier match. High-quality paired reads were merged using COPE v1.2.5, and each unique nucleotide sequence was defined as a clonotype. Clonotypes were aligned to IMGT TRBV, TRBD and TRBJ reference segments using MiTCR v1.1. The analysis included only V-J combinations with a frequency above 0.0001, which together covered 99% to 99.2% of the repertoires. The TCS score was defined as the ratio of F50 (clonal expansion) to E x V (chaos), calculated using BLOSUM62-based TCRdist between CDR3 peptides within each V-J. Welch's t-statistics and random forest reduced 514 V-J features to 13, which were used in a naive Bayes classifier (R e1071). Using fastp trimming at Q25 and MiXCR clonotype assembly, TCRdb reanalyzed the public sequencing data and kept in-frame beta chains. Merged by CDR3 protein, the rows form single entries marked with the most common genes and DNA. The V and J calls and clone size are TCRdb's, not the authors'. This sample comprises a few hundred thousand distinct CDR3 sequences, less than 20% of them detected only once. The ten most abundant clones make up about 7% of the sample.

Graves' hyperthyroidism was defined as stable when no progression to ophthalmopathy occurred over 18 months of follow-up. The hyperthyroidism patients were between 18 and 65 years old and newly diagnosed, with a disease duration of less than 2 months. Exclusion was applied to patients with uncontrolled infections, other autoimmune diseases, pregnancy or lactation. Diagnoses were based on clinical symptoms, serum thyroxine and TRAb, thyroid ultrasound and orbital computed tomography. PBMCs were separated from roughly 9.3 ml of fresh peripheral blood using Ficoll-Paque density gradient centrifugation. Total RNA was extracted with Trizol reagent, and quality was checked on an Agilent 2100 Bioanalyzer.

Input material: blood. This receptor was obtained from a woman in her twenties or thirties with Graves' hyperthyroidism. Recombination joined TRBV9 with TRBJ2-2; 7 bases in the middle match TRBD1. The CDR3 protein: CASSVRTGGTGELFF. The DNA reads TGTGCCAGCAGCGTAAGGACAGGCGGCACCGGGGAGCTGTTTTTT.